The entry below describes one TCR beta chain. Assay: immunoSEQ multiplex PCR; the TCRdb copy retains only in-frame clones and omits some. The sample records 99,000 or so clones, 65% to 90% being singletons. The sample is drawn from a study of blood T cell repertoires in COVID-19. This CDR3 has 16 amino acids. Per the germline V gene, CDR1 is SGDLS and CDR2 is YYNGEE. V was pared by 3 bases and J by 7 bases, with 14 bases of the junction left unmatched. The rearrangement joins TRBV9 to TRBJ1-1; 8 nucleotides agree with TRBD1. Material for sequencing was peripheral blood. The receptor comes from a man aged 60-69 years with acute or convalescent COVID-19. CDR3 region: CASSAIWDRSGVEAFF. DNA for the CDR3: TGTGCCAGCAGCGCTATATGGGACAGGTCGGGGGTTGAAGCTTTCTTT.